This T cell receptor beta chain was observed in a study of cytomegalovirus exposure and HLA in healthy donors (dated by TCRdb to the late 2010s). Study-level background: According to an earlier analysis of a few hundred of the donors, about 180 million T cells yielded 117 million unique TCR beta sequences and 276 Gb of sequence data. The number of typed donors differed by locus: roughly 620-640 for A, B, C, DRB1 and DQB1; approximately 540 for DQA1; around 580 for DPA1; and about 470 for DPB1. The study aimed to test whether cataloging public T cell receptors could reveal signatures of past pathogen exposure. Class I and class II HLA loci were covered by the typing at four-digit resolution. In a later analysis, previously published TCR beta repertoires from hundreds of donors were re-analyzed and high-resolution HLA genotyping was added so that TCR occurrence patterns could be studied. To predict cytomegalovirus infection status, the study combined high-throughput TCR immunosequencing, statistical association of individual TCRs with disease status, and machine learning. Several DR-DQ haplotypes were handled as single units for association and clustering because linkage in the cohort was strong. Among the roughly 400 genotyped donors, around 79% belonged to the genetic ancestry cluster associated with self-reported Caucasian donors. A separate validation cohort of 100 to 150 different subjects was used in addition to the roughly 700-subject first cohort. Approximately 300 gigabases of sequencing data and 70 million to 95 million unique TCR sequences made up an early release that covered roughly 670 HLA-typed donors. Donor age, sex, ethnicity and CMV serostatus were compiled alongside the repertoire data. Every discovery cohort repertoire had been produced on one sequencing platform. To decide whether each TCR beta V gene segment behaved as functional or pseudogenic, an earlier analysis of fewer than 750 of the donors relied on high-throughput TCR beta sequencing. Using immunosequencing, the study profiled T cell repertoires from approximately 700 subjects and related those repertoires to cytomegalovirus serostatus. Genome-wide SNP genotypes for about 60% of the roughly 670 donors were used in a later genetic analysis, which treated that subset as a discovery cohort. Among over 350 genotyped donors of the cohort, an average of 235,054 unique TCR beta nucleotide sequences were sequenced per donor, roughly 18% of them non-productive. The later analysis used no new phenotypic data to find candidate immune exposures, relying instead on TCR beta sequences and their occurrence across donors. General study outcomes and caveats: A few of the identified cytomegalovirus-associated TCR beta chains were confirmed in vitro to be specific for cytomegalovirus antigens. While some public TCRs were present in many individuals, most TCR sequences turned up only very rarely across donors. Correlated functional status among segregating V segments might reflect linkage disequilibrium, but an unknown experimental factor could not be ruled out. In a later genetic analysis, a missense DCLRE1C variant was associated with V-gene and J-gene trimming of TCR beta chains, and the association was replicated in an independent cohort. Cytomegalovirus status was reported to be diagnosed by the classifier with high specificity and sensitivity in both the original and validation cohorts. Compared with equally common non-associated chains, HLA-associated TCR beta chains in a later analysis were more clonally expanded and had lower generation probabilities. Because some donors lacked HLA typing at each locus, the association tests relied only on the typed subset. In a later genetic analysis, fewer N-insertions in productive TCRs were reported among donors in an Asian-associated ancestry cluster than the 666-donor mean. A further reported finding was that TCR beta sequences accurately predicted the HLA-A and HLA-B alleles for most subjects in the first cohort. Specific HLA alleles were associated with 15,000 to 20,000 TCR beta sequences at a false discovery rate of 0.05 in a later analysis. A later analysis found that most CMV-associated TCR beta chains appeared HLA-restricted, with HLA associations seemingly driven largely by CMV exposure. Presence/absence analyses assumed roughly uniform sequencing depth across donors, an assumption that may not hold. An earlier analysis of approximately 600 of the donors showed that most TCR beta V segments appeared in productive rearrangements either about 90% or about 30% of the time, which broadly matched IMGT annotations. In a later analysis, TCR association rates were found to vary across HLA loci, with the most associated TCRs seen for DRB1 alleles and the fewest for HLA-C alleles. In this cohort, only TCR beta chains were sequenced, and detectable features were limited by the absence of alpha or paired-chain data. The sequencing pipeline was judged likely to have produced a cluster of highly shared sequence variants as a technical artifact. Assigning TCR associations to individual alleles was difficult when HLA alleles, especially DR and DQ, strongly co-occurred. The earlier analysis of 587 of the donors excluded some 15 rarely observed V segments, including chromosome 9 orphons, because counts were too low. A total of some 180 TCR beta chains were listed by the study as associated with cytomegalovirus. The only immune exposure information available for the cohort was CMV serostatus. According to the authors, the approach could potentially be generalized to other disease states and immunological phenotypes. A later analysis reported that several top co-occurrence clusters appeared linked to parvovirus B19, influenza, CMV and Epstein-Barr virus. Because the 87-base-pair reads could not distinguish some IMGT-functional V segments, including TRBV6-2 and TRBV6-3, those segments were excluded.

According to the germline V gene, CDR1 reads ENHRY and CDR2 reads SYGVKD. For this chain, trimming is 8 bases at the V end and 0 bases at the J end, and the number of junction bases without a gene match is 7. The CDR3 spans 15 residues, from the cysteine through the phenylalanine. Kept here is only the CDR3 DNA, which spans 45 bases and is read in frame from base 1. Library preparation was by the immunoSEQ multiplex PCR assay. For the multiplex PCR, a mixture combining 60 forward primers for TCR Vbeta segments and 13 reverse primers for TCR Jbeta segments was used. Amplification of the CDR3 region of rearranged TCR beta genes was performed with a multiplex PCR assay on genomic DNA. The Illumina HiSeq System was used to sequence the amplified TCR beta libraries as 87-base-pair reads. Per the original workflow: A later analysis counted around 72 million unique TCR beta chains across the 650 to 800 repertoires, and around 9.9 million of these chains were shared by at least two donors. To remove PCR and sequencing errors, raw reads were error-corrected and collapsed into unique sequences using a nearest-neighbor algorithm that merged closely related sequences. V, D and J gene segments were assigned by aligning CDR3 sequences to IMGT reference sequences. For a sequence to be retained, a match of at least six nucleotides to both a V gene segment and a J gene segment was required. A rearrangement counted as productive if the CDR3 had no stop codons and remained in frame with V and J, and every other rearrangement counted as non-productive. CDR3 was defined according to IMGT convention as the region running from the second conserved V-encoded cysteine to the conserved J-encoded phenylalanine. In an earlier analysis of more than 550 of the donors, sequences lacking an unambiguous match to a single V gene segment were excluded. In an earlier analysis of 450 to 700 of the donors, V segments were called functional above 56.7% productive rearrangements and were called segregating when the between-donor standard deviation exceeded 5%. A statistical classification framework was built to diagnose cytomegalovirus status from the catalog of TCR beta chain sequences. In a later analysis, TCR nucleotide sequences were compared against IMGT/GENE-DB human TR gene sequences so that V and J genes could be assigned. In a later analysis, CDR3 sequences and most-parsimonious VDJ recombination scenarios were assigned using the TCRdist pipeline. A later analysis defined each TCR beta chain by its CDR3 amino acid sequence plus V-gene family, and excluded reads lacking a unique V-gene family. In a later analysis, 450 to 600 highly shared, low-generation-probability nucleotide sequences were removed to address suspected cross-contamination and a sequencing artifact. In a later analysis, a clonal expansion index for each public chain was calculated from normalized within-repertoire ranks of inferred template counts. In a later analysis, generation probabilities were computed using a VDJ recombination model fitted to out-of-frame rearrangements, and the results were checked against IGoR. In a later analysis, TCR-TCR, TCR-HLA and TCR-CMV co-occurrence was scored with hypergeometric tests, and a repertoire-size bias correction was applied to TCR pairs. In a later analysis, false discovery rates were estimated by permuting HLA or CMV assignments 20 times. In a later analysis, co-occurring TCRs were grouped using DBSCAN, and TCRdist sequence similarity was added for clustering within HLA-allele-positive subsets. Repertoires with fewer than 30,000 or more than 120,000 public chains, plus five repertoires with anomalous nucleotide sharing, were excluded from co-occurrence clustering. As stored in TCRdb, this immuneACCESS dataset retains in-frame rearrangements with V and J assigned. A fraction of the clones does not appear; measured against another copy, unresolved V genes explain less than half of the discrepancy, and the remainder lacks a known reason. V, J and clone size reflect that table, while D and trimming were determined from the DNA. A total of roughly 160,000 clones appear in this sample, approximately 80% of them only once. The ten biggest clones cover around 3.4% of the sample.

About this clone: The clone's antigen remains unknown. No base qualities exist here, and no much larger clone lies one base off it.

The cohort was made up of hundreds of healthy bone marrow donors. Cohort members were all nominally healthy when sampled, although unrecorded immune exposures were likely present. The donor tested CMV seropositive, placing the donor among the approximately 310 seropositive members of the cohort. Each donor provided a peripheral blood sample, and peripheral blood mononuclear cells were used for TCR beta sequencing. Genomic DNA extraction from the blood cell samples was performed with the Qiagen DNeasy Blood Extraction Kit. This receptor was taken from a man aged 25 to 40 in good health and CMV-seropositive. The sample taken for sequencing was PBMCs. The chain is assembled from TRBV10-3 and TRBJ2-3; TRBD1 aligns with 8 central bases. The CDR3 protein sequence reads: CAIAGQGMSTDTQYF. Read as DNA, the sequence is TGTGCCATCGCCGGACAGGGAATGAGCACAGATACGCAGTATTTT.